The rows below give T cell receptor beta chains drawn from one sample of a study of CD8+CD57+ T cells in acquired aplastic anemia. Using its own MiXCR run on the reads, TCRdb lists one record per CDR3 protein. The repertoire holds under 350,000 distinct CDR3 sequences, with 45% to 65% as singletons. The sequencing input was sorted CD4+, CD8+, or CD8+CD57+ T cells (not recorded which) from PBMCs. Source of these receptors: a human donor with aplastic anemia. CDR3s include the opening cysteine and the closing phenylalanine or tryptophan.

j_call,v_call,cdr3_aa
TRBJ2-5,TRBV7-9,CASSITSGFEETQYF
TRBJ2-7,TRBV6-2/TRBV6-3,CASSYRDNYEQYF
TRBJ2-3,TRBV4-3,CASSQGGGATDTQYF
TRBJ2-1,TRBV27,CASIILPGQGSESDEQFF
TRBJ1-3,TRBV10-3,CAISYPSDRASGNTIYF
TRBJ1-2,TRBV20-1,CSASRPTGENYGYTF
TRBJ1-1,TRBV10-3,CAISESVGNTEAFF
TRBJ2-7,TRBV7-9,CASSQGQGGYEQYF
TRBJ2-1,TRBV7-9,CASSPPSGVEQFF
TRBJ1-5,TRBV19,CASSSNGGAGQPQHF
TRBJ1-1,TRBV6-2/TRBV6-3,CASSSRGEGPTEAFF
TRBJ1-5,TRBV19,CASSWGTRQPQHF
TRBJ2-5,TRBV29-1,CSVVLTSEETLYF
TRBJ2-7,TRBV9,CASSEYRDSYEQYF
TRBJ2-7,TRBV15,CATSRVTSATYEQYF
TRBJ1-1,TRBV18,CASSPTAGAGTEAFF
TRBJ1-6,TRBV19,CASSIWGDSPLHF
TRBJ1-1,TRBV19,CASSPWDGLSEAFF
TRBJ1-1,TRBV10-3,CAIRRQGVNTEAFF
TRBJ1-5,TRBV2,CASRQGGFSNQPQHF
TRBJ1-1,TRBV29-1,CSVLAGQTNTEAFF
TRBJ1-2,TRBV6-5,CASSYDRGRPYGYTF